Listed below are T cell receptor beta chains from one sample, sequenced in a study of T cell changes during pregnancy in multiple sclerosis. Using immunoSEQ multiplex PCR, the repertoire was profiled, and TCRdb retains in-frame clones only, with some absent. This sample yields over 100,000 clones, of which approximately 90% are seen a single time; 1.5% belongs to the top ten. Sequences were derived from peripheral blood, sampled in the third trimester of pregnancy. The receptors stem from a female donor with multiple sclerosis, enrolled in a pregnancy study. Each CDR3 is given with its conserved first and last residue. The order of the fields is CDR3 DNA, CDR3 protein, J gene, clone size, V gene, D gene. A D gene is named only where the DNA matches it firmly. Where a row states a size, it is once, few, many or the class of an expanded clone; other rows omit it.

CDR3nt: TGTGCCAGCTCACCAAGTTTCGGCACTGAAGCTTTCTTT
CDR3aa: CASSPSFGTEAFF
j_gene: TRBJ1-1
abundance: NA
v_gene: TRBV18
d_gene: NA

CDR3nt: TGCGCCAGCAGCTTTACCACAGGGGTAGCTAATGAAAAACTGTTTTTT
CDR3aa: CASSFTTGVANEKLFF
j_gene: TRBJ1-4
abundance: NA
v_gene: TRBV5-1
d_gene: TRBD1

CDR3nt: TGTGCCAGCAGTCTGGACAGGGGGCAAGCATATAGCAATCAGCCCCAGCATTTT
CDR3aa: CASSLDRGQAYSNQPQHF
j_gene: TRBJ1-5
abundance: NA
v_gene: TRBV2
d_gene: TRBD1

CDR3nt: TGTGCCAGCAGGGGGGGGGCGGGGGCAGCCGGCTCTGGAAACACCATATATTTT
CDR3aa: CASRGGAGAAGSGNTIYF
j_gene: TRBJ1-3
abundance: NA
v_gene: TRBV25-1
d_gene: NA

CDR3nt: TGTGCCAGTAGTTCTGCAGGGAACAATCAGCCCCAGCATTTT
CDR3aa: CASSSAGNNQPQHF
j_gene: TRBJ1-5
abundance: NA
v_gene: TRBV19
d_gene: NA

CDR3nt: TGTGCCAGCAGCTTAGCGGGACAGGGGCCCACTGAAGCTTTCTTT
CDR3aa: CASSLAGQGPTEAFF
j_gene: TRBJ1-1
abundance: NA
v_gene: TRBV7-6
d_gene: TRBD1

CDR3nt: TGCGCCAGCAGCTTGGCCACGGTCCGGGCAGATACGCAGTATTTT
CDR3aa: CASSLATVRADTQYF
j_gene: TRBJ2-3
abundance: NA
v_gene: TRBV5-1
d_gene: NA

CDR3nt: TGTGCCAGCAGTTTAGGGGGCACCCGGTATCAGCCCCAGCATTTT
CDR3aa: CASSLGGTRYQPQHF
j_gene: TRBJ1-5
abundance: NA
v_gene: TRBV28
d_gene: NA

CDR3nt: TGCGCCAGCAGCCAAGGCATCATTGGACAGGGGCTTACAGATACGCAGTATTTT
CDR3aa: CASSQGIIGQGLTDTQYF
j_gene: TRBJ2-3
abundance: NA
v_gene: TRBV4-1
d_gene: TRBD1

CDR3nt: TGCGCCAGCAGCTTCCAGGGGGGAACTAATGAAAAACTGTTTTTT
CDR3aa: CASSFQGGTNEKLFF
j_gene: TRBJ1-4
abundance: NA
v_gene: TRBV5-1
d_gene: TRBD1

CDR3nt: TGTGCCAGTCAACCGACAGGGGAGTCGAGAACTGAAGCTTTCTTT
CDR3aa: CASQPTGESRTEAFF
j_gene: TRBJ1-1
abundance: NA
v_gene: TRBV19
d_gene: TRBD1

CDR3nt: TGTGCCAGAAGCTTCACTAGCGGGAGGCACGAGCAGTACTTC
CDR3aa: CARSFTSGRHEQYF
j_gene: TRBJ2-7
abundance: NA
v_gene: TRBV5-3
d_gene: TRBD2

CDR3nt: TGTGCCAGTAGTAGCCCTGACAGGGGAAACACCGGGGAGCTGTTTTTT
CDR3aa: CASSSPDRGNTGELFF
j_gene: TRBJ2-2
abundance: once
v_gene: TRBV19
d_gene: TRBD1

CDR3nt: TGTGCCAGCAGCTTAGTGACAGGGGGCTGGTATGGCTACACCTTC
CDR3aa: CASSLVTGGWYGYTF
j_gene: TRBJ1-2
abundance: NA
v_gene: TRBV5-6
d_gene: TRBD1

CDR3nt: TGTGCCAGCACTGGGGGGACCAGAAATTATGATGAGCAGTTCTTC
CDR3aa: CASTGGTRNYDEQFF
j_gene: TRBJ2-1
abundance: NA
v_gene: TRBV28
d_gene: NA

CDR3nt: TGTGCCAGCAGTCCCCGGGGGGGGAACACTGAAGCTTTCTTT
CDR3aa: CASSPRGGNTEAFF
j_gene: TRBJ1-1
abundance: NA
v_gene: TRBV2
d_gene: NA

CDR3nt: TGTGCCAGCAGTCCTCCGACAGGGCAGAACACTGAAGCTTTCTTT
CDR3aa: CASSPPTGQNTEAFF
j_gene: TRBJ1-1
abundance: NA
v_gene: TRBV28
d_gene: TRBD1

CDR3nt: TGTGCCTGGAGTCGGGAGCTAGCGGGGGGGTCAGATACGCAGTATTTT
CDR3aa: CAWSRELAGGSDTQYF
j_gene: TRBJ2-3
abundance: NA
v_gene: TRBV30
d_gene: TRBD2

CDR3nt: TGCAGCGTTACCGGGACAGCCTACGAGCAGTACTTC
CDR3aa: CSVTGTAYEQYF
j_gene: TRBJ2-7
abundance: NA
v_gene: TRBV29-1
d_gene: TRBD1

CDR3nt: TGCAGCGTTGGGGCCCGAGGTCGGGGAGATGGCTACACCTTC
CDR3aa: CSVGARGRGDGYTF
j_gene: TRBJ1-2
abundance: few
v_gene: TRBV29-1
d_gene: NA

CDR3nt: TGTGCCAGCAGCTTGACAGGGGGGGGCTATGGCTACACCTTC
CDR3aa: CASSLTGGGYGYTF
j_gene: TRBJ1-2
abundance: NA
v_gene: TRBV7-3
d_gene: TRBD1

CDR3nt: TGCGCCAGCAGCTGGGACACACGTCAGGACAATGAGCAGTTCTTC
CDR3aa: CASSWDTRQDNEQFF
j_gene: TRBJ2-1
abundance: NA
v_gene: TRBV5-1
d_gene: NA

CDR3nt: TGCGCCAGCAGCTTGTTTGAGACTAGTAATAGAGATACGCAGTATTTT
CDR3aa: CASSLFETSNRDTQYF
j_gene: TRBJ2-3
abundance: NA
v_gene: TRBV5-1
d_gene: NA

CDR3nt: TGCGCCAGCAGCTTGGTGGGCTCGACTAATGAAAAACTGTTTTTT
CDR3aa: CASSLVGSTNEKLFF
j_gene: TRBJ1-4
abundance: NA
v_gene: TRBV5-1
d_gene: NA

CDR3nt: TGTGCCACCAGCAGAGAACGACAGGGTTTTCCAGATACGCAGTATTTT
CDR3aa: CATSRERQGFPDTQYF
j_gene: TRBJ2-3
abundance: NA
v_gene: TRBV15
d_gene: TRBD1

CDR3nt: TGCGCCAGCAGCTCGAGCCCGACTAGCGGGGGGCCCCCTTGGAACGAGCAGTACTTC
CDR3aa: CASSSSPTSGGPPWNEQYF
j_gene: TRBJ2-7
abundance: NA
v_gene: TRBV5-1
d_gene: TRBD2

CDR3nt: TGTGCCAGTAGTATAACCCCAACATCCAATCAGCCCCAGCATTTT
CDR3aa: CASSITPTSNQPQHF
j_gene: TRBJ1-5
abundance: NA
v_gene: TRBV19
d_gene: NA

CDR3nt: TGTGCCAGCAGTTACAGGGGAGGAGATGAAAAACTGTTTTTT
CDR3aa: CASSYRGGDEKLFF
j_gene: TRBJ1-4
abundance: NA
v_gene: TRBV6-5
d_gene: NA

CDR3nt: TGTGCCAGCAGGGGGAGCTCCTACAATGAGCAGTTCTTC
CDR3aa: CASRGSSYNEQFF
j_gene: TRBJ2-1
abundance: NA
v_gene: TRBV6-6
d_gene: NA

CDR3nt: TGTGCCAGCAGCTTAAATGGGGGCGGCTACACCTTC
CDR3aa: CASSLNGGGYTF
j_gene: TRBJ1-2
abundance: NA
v_gene: TRBV7-9
d_gene: NA

CDR3nt: TGTGCCAGCAGCTTAGCGGTAGCGGGAGGATTAGGCTACGAGCAGTACTTC
CDR3aa: CASSLAVAGGLGYEQYF
j_gene: TRBJ2-7
abundance: once
v_gene: TRBV7-6
d_gene: TRBD2

CDR3nt: TGTGCCAGCTCACCGCTCGGACTAGCGGGAGGATCAGGTGGTTCCGAGCAGTACTTC
CDR3aa: CASSPLGLAGGSGGSEQYF
j_gene: TRBJ2-7
abundance: NA
v_gene: TRBV18
d_gene: TRBD2

CDR3nt: TGTGCCAGTAGCTCCAAACGCAGGTCGAACACCGGGGAGCTGTTTTTT
CDR3aa: CASSSKRRSNTGELFF
j_gene: TRBJ2-2
abundance: NA
v_gene: TRBV19
d_gene: NA

CDR3nt: TGTGCCTGGAGTATTCTAGCGGGAGCGTACAATGAGCAGTTCTTC
CDR3aa: CAWSILAGAYNEQFF
j_gene: TRBJ2-1
abundance: NA
v_gene: TRBV30
d_gene: TRBD2

CDR3nt: TGTGCCAGCAGCTGGGGCGGAGGTTGGGACTTCAATCAGCCCCAGCATTTT
CDR3aa: CASSWGGGWDFNQPQHF
j_gene: TRBJ1-5
abundance: NA
v_gene: TRBV5-6
d_gene: NA

CDR3nt: TGTGCCAGCAGGTCCAGGGTGGACACTGAAGCTTTCTTT
CDR3aa: CASRSRVDTEAFF
j_gene: TRBJ1-1
abundance: few
v_gene: TRBV7-3
d_gene: NA

CDR3nt: TGCAGCGTTTACCCCATTGATTTCGGGACAGGGAACACTGAAGCTTTCTTT
CDR3aa: CSVYPIDFGTGNTEAFF
j_gene: TRBJ1-1
abundance: NA
v_gene: TRBV29-1
d_gene: TRBD1

CDR3nt: TGTGCCAGCAGTTGGGGGACAGGGGGCCAATATAGCAATCAGCCCCAGCATTTT
CDR3aa: CASSWGTGGQYSNQPQHF
j_gene: TRBJ1-5
abundance: few
v_gene: TRBV28
d_gene: TRBD1

CDR3nt: TGTGCCAGCAGCTTAGTAGTGGCCTACAATGAGCAGTTCTTC
CDR3aa: CASSLVVAYNEQFF
j_gene: TRBJ2-1
abundance: NA
v_gene: TRBV7-9
d_gene: NA

CDR3nt: TGTGCCAGTAGTCTCTTCCCGGGACAGGGGAACACTGAAGCTTTCTTT
CDR3aa: CASSLFPGQGNTEAFF
j_gene: TRBJ1-1
abundance: NA
v_gene: TRBV19
d_gene: TRBD1

CDR3nt: TGTGCCAGCAGCGTAGCATCGGGGGTGGGGGAAAAACTGTTTTTT
CDR3aa: CASSVASGVGEKLFF
j_gene: TRBJ1-4
abundance: NA
v_gene: TRBV9
d_gene: NA

CDR3nt: TGCGCCAGCAGCTTGGTTACGGGCGCCGGGATCTCTGGAAACACCATATATTTT
CDR3aa: CASSLVTGAGISGNTIYF
j_gene: TRBJ1-3
abundance: NA
v_gene: TRBV5-1
d_gene: NA

CDR3nt: TGTGCCAGCGGTCCCGGCGGGGGGTACACCGGGGAGCTGTTTTTT
CDR3aa: CASGPGGGYTGELFF
j_gene: TRBJ2-2
abundance: NA
v_gene: TRBV2
d_gene: TRBD2

CDR3nt: TGTGCCAGCAGCTTTAACAGGGTTCTCCAAGAGACCCAGTACTTC
CDR3aa: CASSFNRVLQETQYF
j_gene: TRBJ2-5
abundance: NA
v_gene: TRBV7-8
d_gene: NA

CDR3nt: TGTGCCAGCAGTCCTCGACTAGCGGGAGGAAAGCTGTTTTTT
CDR3aa: CASSPRLAGGKLFF
j_gene: TRBJ2-2
abundance: NA
v_gene: TRBV7-2
d_gene: TRBD2

CDR3nt: TGTGCCAGCTCACCCAGCGGGGGGGACACAGATACGCAGTATTTT
CDR3aa: CASSPSGGDTDTQYF
j_gene: TRBJ2-3
abundance: NA
v_gene: TRBV18
d_gene: TRBD2